The 24 T cell receptor beta chains given below trace back to one sample, sequenced in a study of cytomegalovirus exposure and HLA in healthy donors. PCR was performed using 60 Vbeta and 13 Jbeta primers. Profiled with immunoSEQ multiplex PCR; TCRdb holds only in-frame clones, not every one. The table includes approximately 170,000 clones, approximately 78% detected once. Sequencing was carried out using PBMCs. All receptors come from a male donor in good health and CMV-seronegative.

This rearrangement joins TRBV6-1 to TRBJ2-7; 7 bases align to TRBD1. Per the germline V gene, CDR1 is MNHNS and CDR2 is SASEGT. This CDR3 has 15 residues. Trimming took 7 bases from V and 3 from J; bases not matched to a gene: 12. CDR3 bases: TGTGCCAGCACGGGGTCGACGGGACAGAGCTACGAGCAGTACTTC. This codes for CASTGSTGQSYEQYF.

V usage is TRBV13 and J usage is TRBJ2-1, with 8 bases identical to TRBD2. The germline V gene encodes CDR1 PRHDT and CDR2 FYEKMQ (reference sequence). The J segment lost 5 bases and the V segment lost 6 bases, leaving 9 bases of the junction unmatched. The CDR3 spans 15 residues. CDR3 bases: TGTGCCAGCAGTTTCCGAGCGGGGGCCCACAATGAGCAGTTCTTC. Protein: CASSFRAGAHNEQFF.

The table lists this clone with a count of one. The chain combines TRBV7-9 with TRBJ2-4; no clear D gene. The germline CDR1 and CDR2 sequences are SEHNR and FQNEAQ (reference sequence). CDR3 length equals 16 residues. Trimming removed 0 bases at V and 2 bases at J, with 11 bases between. CDR3 nucleotides: TGTGCCAGCAGCTTAGCAGAAGCTCGGTCCAAAAACATTCAGTACTTC. This gives the protein CASSLAEARSKNIQYF.

The chain employs TRBV27 and TRBJ2-7; TRBD2 is a possible D gene (5 bases). Germline-derived CDR1 and CDR2 are MNHEY and SMNVEV (reference sequence). V lost 4 bases, J lost 0 bases, and 13 bases lay in between. This CDR3 is 15 amino acids long. CDR3 in DNA: TGTGCCAGCAGTTATATAAGCGGCATCTCCTACGAGCAGTACTTC. It specifies CASSYISGISYEQYF.

This clone was seen once. The genes are TRBV6-6 and TRBJ2-2; 10 nucleotides line up with TRBD1. The CDR3 runs to 16 residues. Germline V gene data show CDR1 as MNHNY and CDR2 as SVGAGI (reference sequence). V lost 5 bases, J lost 7 bases, and 10 bases stayed unmatched. Here the CDR3 DNA reads TGTGCCAGCAGTCATATGACAGGGGGCATCGGCGGGGAGCTGTTTTTT. It encodes CASSHMTGGIGGELFF.

The genes are TRBV6-6 and TRBJ2-2, with TRBD1 matching over 8 bases. V dropped 4 bases and J dropped 1; count of bases not matched to a gene: 2. CDR1 MNHNY and CDR2 SVGAGI come from the germline V gene (reference sequence). The CDR3 runs to 15 residues. The DNA of the CDR3 is TGTGCCAGCAGTTTTGGGACAGGGAACACCGGGGAGCTGTTTTTT. It codes for CASSFGTGNTGELFF.

This clone was seen only once. The chain has TRBV6-5 and TRBJ2-5; TRBD1 matches 7 bases. Germline V gene sequence: CDR1 MNHEY, CDR2 SVGAGI. This CDR3 has 16 residues. Unmatched junction bases numbered 11, after V lost 4 bases and J lost 3 bases. The CDR3 region is CASSCAPQGWKETQYF. The CDR3 region has the DNA TGTGCCAGCAGTTGCGCCCCACAGGGGTGGAAAGAGACCCAGTACTTC.

This clone appeared once. This chain joins TRBV10-3 and TRBJ1-5, with D perhaps TRBD1 (5 bases). The CDR3 totals 13 residues. Germline CDR1 reads ENHRY; CDR2 reads SYGVKD. Deletions cut 11 bases from V and 2 bases from J, with 13 bases between. CDR3 in amino acids: CAAARAGNQPQHF. In DNA, the CDR3 is TGTGCCGCGGCCAGGGCTGGCAATCAGCCCCAGCATTTT.

The chain combines TRBV4-1 with TRBJ2-3; tentative D call: TRBD2 (5 bases). Germline lookup yields CDR1 MGHRA and CDR2 YSYEKL. With 2 bases removed from V and 7 bases from J, the gap between germline ends came to 13 bases. The CDR3 spans 14 residues. CDR3: CASSQPLVSNTQYF. DNA for the CDR3: TGCGCCAGCAGCCAACCACTAGTTAGTAATACGCAGTATTTT.

The rearrangement uses TRBV5-4 and TRBJ2-5; no firm D call. The CDR3 runs to 13 residues. Germline V gene lookup returns CDR1 SGHNT and CDR2 YYREEE (reference sequence). The V gene lost 3 bases and the J gene lost 5 bases, with 11 bases spanning the gap. The chain's CDR3 is CASSSTNNETQYF. CDR3 in DNA: TGTGCCAGCAGCTCCACCAACAACGAGACCCAGTACTTC.

This sequence joins TRBV7-9 and TRBJ1-1, with a tentative D call TRBD1 (6 bases). The germline CDR1 and CDR2 sequences are SEHNR and FQNEAQ (reference sequence). The CDR3 consists of 17 residues. Trimming removed 4 bases at V and 3 bases at J, with 21 bases between. CDR3 DNA sequence: TGTGCCAGCAGCTCAACCCCCGCGGGGGGGGCCCACACTGAAGCTTTCTTT. It is translated as CASSSTPAGGAHTEAFF.

V is TRBV10-3 and J is TRBJ2-1, with D possibly TRBD2 on 6 matching bases. Germline CDR1 ENHRY, CDR2 SYGVKD. With 6 bases removed from V and 5 bases from J, the gap between germline ends came to 11 bases. CDR3 size: 13 residues. The CDR3 loop is CAIRREVDNEQFF. The DNA of the CDR3 is TGTGCCATCAGGAGGGAGGTCGACAATGAGCAGTTCTTC.

The rearrangement joins TRBV5-8 to TRBJ2-7, with D unresolved. The CDR3 has 12 amino acids. CDR1 is SGHTS, CDR2 YDEGEE, per germline. The V and J ends lost 1 base and 6 bases respectively, with 8 bases between them. The CDR3 loop is CASSLLMSEQYF. As DNA, the CDR3 is TGTGCCAGCAGCTTGCTGATGAGCGAGCAGTACTTC.

DNA for the CDR3: TGCGCCAGCACCTCCCCCCGTTCTACTAGCGGGACAACCTTGGGCAAAAACATTCAGTACTTC. Protein product: CASTSPRSTSGTTLGKNIQYF. The chain uses TRBV5-1 and TRBJ2-4, with 10 bases lining up with TRBD2. This CDR3 has 21 amino acids. Germline CDR1 SGHRS, CDR2 YFSETQ. The junction had 24 bases not matched to a gene; V was cut back by 6 bases and J by 3 bases.

V and J are TRBV5-6 and TRBJ1-6; TRBD1 agrees at 7 bases. This CDR3 is 16 amino acids long. V lost 0 bases to trimming and J lost 8 bases; unmatched junction nucleotides: 8. Germline loops: CDR1 SGHDT, CDR2 YYEEEE. The CDR3 sequence: CASSLGQGWGHSPLHF. CDR3 sequence (DNA): TGTGCCAGCAGCTTGGGACAGGGATGGGGTCATTCACCCCTCCACTTT. Based on the CDR3 plus reference TRBV5-6 and TRBJ1-6, the full variable domain is DAGVTQSPTHLIKTRGQQVTLRCSPKSGHDTVSWYQQALGQGPQFIFQYYEEEERQRGNFPDRFSGHQFPNYSSELNVNALLLGDSALYLCASSLGQGWGHSPLHFGNGTRLTVT.

The V and J genes are TRBV28 and TRBJ2-5, with 10 bases matching TRBD1. The CDR3 runs to 16 residues. From germline, CDR1 is MDHEN and CDR2 SYDVKM. With 1 base clipped from V and 5 bases from J, the junction kept 7 bases outside the gene matches. CDR3 DNA sequence: TGTGCCAGCAGTTTATCGGGACAGGGGTTCGAGGAGACCCAGTACTTC. Residues: CASSLSGQGFEETQYF.

The J gene is TRBJ2-3, the V gene TRBV11-1; TRBD2 matches at 11 bases. The CDR3 loop spans 15 amino acids. Germline CDR1 SGHAT, CDR2 FQDESV (reference sequence). V lost 5 bases and J lost 6; bases outside the gene matches: 7. The CDR3 here is CASSRSGRGEDTQYF. The CDR3 DNA follows: TGTGCCAGCAGCCGTAGCGGGAGGGGTGAGGATACGCAGTATTTT.

This chain links TRBV9 with TRBJ2-7; 8 nucleotides match TRBD2. After removal of 0 bases from V and 7 bases from J, the junction contained 3 bases not matched to a gene. The CDR3 length is 13 residues. Germline-derived CDR1 and CDR2 are SGDLS and YYNGEE. The CDR3 here is CASSVAGGREQYF. CDR3 in DNA: TGTGCCAGCAGCGTAGCGGGGGGGCGGGAGCAGTACTTC.

The chain joins TRBV7-2 to TRBJ1-1; D is perhaps TRBD1 (5 bases). The CDR3 consists of 15 residues. V lost 0 bases, J lost 5 bases, and 13 bases lay in between. Germline V CDR1 and CDR2: SGHTA, FQGNSA. CDR3 DNA sequence: TGTGCCAGCAGCTTAGCGTTGGGGGGTGGAACTGAAGCTTTCTTT. Encoded protein: CASSLALGGGTEAFF.

The chain has TRBV5-1 and TRBJ2-5, with D perhaps TRBD2 (5 bases). The V gene lost 4 bases and the J gene lost 7 bases, with 14 bases spanning the gap. CDR1 and CDR2 from the germline V gene are SGHRS and YFSETQ. The CDR3 extends over 13 amino acids. CDR3 in DNA: TGCGCCAGCAGCACGGACTCCGTGGGGACCCAGTACTTC. This encodes CASSTDSVGTQYF.

The rearrangement joins TRBV27 to TRBJ2-1; the match to TRBD1 covers 7 bases. This CDR3 is 15 amino acids long. Germline loops: CDR1 MNHEY, CDR2 SMNVEV (reference sequence). V lost 5 bases to trimming and J lost 2 bases; unmatched junction nucleotides: 6. In DNA form, the CDR3 reads TGTGCCAGCAGTCCTGACAGGGTCCCCTACAATGAGCAGTTCTTC. It translates to CASSPDRVPYNEQFF.

The rearrangement uses TRBV6-1 and TRBJ1-6, with 7 bases matching TRBD1. The ends lost 6 bases at V and 7 bases at J; junction bases unmatched: 9. Germline V gene lookup returns CDR1 MNHNS and CDR2 SASEGT. The CDR3 loop spans 15 amino acids. The CDR3 loop is CASRADRAGNSPLHF. The CDR3 nucleotides are TGTGCCAGCAGGGCAGACAGGGCCGGGAATTCACCCCTCCACTTT.

This clone was seen only a few times. This chain connects TRBV28 to TRBJ1-1, with D possibly matching TRBD1 (5 bases). This CDR3 region has 14 residues. Trimming pared 6 bases from V and 4 bases from J, leaving 15 bases between. The germline V gene has CDR1 MDHEN and CDR2 SYDVKM. In nucleotides, the CDR3 is TGTGCCAGCAGGGAGTGGGGGGTGGGCACTGAAGCTTTCTTT. This codes for CASREWGVGTEAFF.

J is TRBJ2-3 and V is TRBV11-2; D remains unclear. Germline CDR1 SGHAT, CDR2 FQNNGV. This CDR3 is 15 amino acids long. Between the trimmed V and J ends, which lost 0 bases and 1 base, there was a span of 8 bases. Here the CDR3 reads CASSLDGPGTDTQYF. The CDR3 DNA reads as TGTGCCAGCAGCTTAGATGGGCCAGGCACAGATACGCAGTATTTT.